Below are 4 T cell receptor beta chains sequenced from a single sample in a study of Ad26.COV2.S vaccination and SARS-CoV-2 variants. The method was immunoSEQ multiplex PCR; TCRdb's version includes in-frame clones alone and lacks a portion of them. The table shows about 350,000 clones, with roughly 90% occurring only once. Sample treatment: approximately 18 received Ad26.COV2.S at low or high dose, single or two shots; several received placebo; per-sample allocation not given. At day 63 after the first vaccine or placebo injection, samples were drawn. Sequenced material: peripheral blood, taken in a trial of Ad26.COV2.S vaccine versus placebo. The receptors stem from a person aged 18-60 years who received the Ad26.COV2.S COVID-19 vaccine or a placebo.

The rearrangement uses TRBV9 and TRBJ2-7; TRBD1 is a possible D gene (6 bases). The CDR3 extends over 13 amino acids. The germline V gene has CDR1 SGDLS and CDR2 YYNGEE. V was cut by 7 bases and J by 6 bases, with 17 bases left in between. CDR3 region: CASGMGWGREQYF. DNA of the CDR3: TGTGCCAGCGGGATGGGGTGGGGGCGCGAGCAGTACTTC.

The DNA of the CDR3 is TGCGCCAGCAGCTTGGTGGCGGGAGCGGACAATGAGCAGTTCTTC. It codes for CASSLVAGADNEQFF. The V call is TRBV5-1, the J call TRBJ2-1; 7 nucleotides agree with TRBD2. With V trimmed by 0 bases and J by 5 bases, 5 bases remained unmatched. Germline loops: CDR1 SGHRS, CDR2 YFSETQ. The CDR3 covers 15 residues. The full variable domain, in which reference TRBV5-1 and TRBJ2-1 provide the parts outside the CDR3, is KAGVTQTPRYLIKTRGQQVTLSCSPISGHRSVSWYQQTPGQGLQFLFEYFSETQRNKGNFPGRFSGRQFSNSRSEMNVSTLELGDSALYLCASSLVAGADNEQFFGPGTRLTVL.

The V and J genes are TRBV30 and TRBJ2-7; TRBD1 aligns across 8 bases. The germline V gene encodes CDR1 GTSNPN and CDR2 SVGIG (reference sequence). V dropped 2 bases and J dropped 0; count of bases not matched to a gene: 24. CDR3 size: 21 residues. The CDR3 DNA reads TGTGCCTGGAGTCCCCTACGTTCGGTAGACAGGGGAGAACCGAGCTCCTACGAGCAGTACTTC. Translating it yields CAWSPLRSVDRGEPSSYEQYF.

This sequence joins TRBV29-1 and TRBJ1-2, with D hard to call. The germline CDR1 and CDR2 sequences are SQVTM and ANQGSEA. The CDR3 contains 9 residues. The CDR3 DNA reads as TGCAGTTTCGGGTATGGCTACACCTTC. It translates to CSFGYGYTF.